This T cell receptor beta chain derives from a study of blood T cell repertoires in COVID-19. Measured with immunoSEQ multiplex PCR; TCRdb has only the in-frame clones, and not every one. Counted here are approximately 290,000 clones, over 75% occurring once; the ten biggest clones make up 4.3%. The V and J ends lost 1 base and 0 bases, in that order; junction bases with no gene match: 10. Germline assignment: CDR1 SEHNR and CDR2 FQNEAQ (reference sequence). The CDR3 loop spans 18 amino acids. There are a few counts of this clone. Enrollees, roughly 18 to 89 years old, lived in 24 US areas. Clinical history reported by participants formed the basis on which cohorts were assigned.

The sequence came from a woman aged 25 to 39 who had recovered from COVID-19. Sequenced input: PBMCs or T cells enriched from blood (not recorded which). This chain joins TRBV7-9 and TRBJ2-3, with 7 bases fitting TRBD1. CDR3 region: CASSLGRQGPSSTDTQYF. The CDR3 DNA follows: TGTGCCAGCAGCTTAGGCCGACAGGGCCCCTCTAGCACAGATACGCAGTATTTT.